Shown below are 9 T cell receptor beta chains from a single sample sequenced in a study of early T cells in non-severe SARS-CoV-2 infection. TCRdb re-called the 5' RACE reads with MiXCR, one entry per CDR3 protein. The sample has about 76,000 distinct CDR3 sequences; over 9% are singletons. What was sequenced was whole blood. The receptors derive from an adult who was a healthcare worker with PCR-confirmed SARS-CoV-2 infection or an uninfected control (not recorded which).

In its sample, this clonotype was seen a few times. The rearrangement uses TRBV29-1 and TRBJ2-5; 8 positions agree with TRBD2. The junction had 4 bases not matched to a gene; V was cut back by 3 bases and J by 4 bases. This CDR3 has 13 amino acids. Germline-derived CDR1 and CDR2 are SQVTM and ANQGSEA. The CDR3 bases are TGCAGCGTTGACGGGGGGGCCTCAGAGACCCAGTACTTC. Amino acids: CSVDGGASETQYF. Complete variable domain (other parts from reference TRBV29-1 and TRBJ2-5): SAVISQKPSRDICQRGTSLTIQCQVDSQVTMMFWYRQQPGQSLTLIATANQGSEATYESGFVIDKFPISRPNLTFSTLTVSNMSPEDSSIYLCSVDGGASETQYFGPGTRLLVL.

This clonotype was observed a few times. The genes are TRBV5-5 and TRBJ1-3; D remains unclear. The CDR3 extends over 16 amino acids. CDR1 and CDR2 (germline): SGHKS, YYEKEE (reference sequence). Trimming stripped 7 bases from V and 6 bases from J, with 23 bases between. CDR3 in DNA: TGTGCCAGCCGGCTAACTGGCCTCTCTCCTGAAAACACCATATATTTT. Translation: CASRLTGLSPENTIYF.

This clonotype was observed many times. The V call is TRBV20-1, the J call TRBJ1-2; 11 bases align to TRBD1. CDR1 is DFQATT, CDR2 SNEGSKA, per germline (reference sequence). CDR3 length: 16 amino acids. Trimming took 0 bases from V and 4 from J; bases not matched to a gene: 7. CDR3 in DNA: TGCAGTGCTAGAGATTGGGGGACAGGGGGTTTCTATGGCTACACCTTC. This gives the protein CSARDWGTGGFYGYTF.

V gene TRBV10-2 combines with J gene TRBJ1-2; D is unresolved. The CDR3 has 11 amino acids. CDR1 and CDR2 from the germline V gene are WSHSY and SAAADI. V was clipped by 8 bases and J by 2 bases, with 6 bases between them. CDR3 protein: CASGENYGYTF. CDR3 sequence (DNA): TGCGCCAGCGGAGAAAACTATGGCTACACCTTC.

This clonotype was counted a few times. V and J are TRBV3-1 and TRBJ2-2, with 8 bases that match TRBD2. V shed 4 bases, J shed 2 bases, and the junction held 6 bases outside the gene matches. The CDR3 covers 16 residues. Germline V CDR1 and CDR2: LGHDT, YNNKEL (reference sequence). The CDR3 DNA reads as TGTGCCAGCAGCCCTCTAGCGGGCAGAAACACCGGGGAGCTGTTTTTT. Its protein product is CASSPLAGRNTGELFF. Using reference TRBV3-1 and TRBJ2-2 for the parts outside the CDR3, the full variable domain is DTAVSQTPKYLVTQMGNDKSIKCEQNLGHDTMYWYKQDSKKFLKIMFSYNNKELIINETVPNRFSPKSPDKAHLNLHINSLELGDSAVYFCASSPLAGRNTGELFFGEGSRLTVL.

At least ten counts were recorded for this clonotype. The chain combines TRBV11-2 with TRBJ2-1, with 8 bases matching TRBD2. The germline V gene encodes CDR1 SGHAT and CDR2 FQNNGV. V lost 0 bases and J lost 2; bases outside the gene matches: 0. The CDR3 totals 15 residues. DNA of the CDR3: TGTGCCAGCAGCTTAGAGCGGGGGGCCTACAATGAGCAGTTCTTC. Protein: CASSLERGAYNEQFF.

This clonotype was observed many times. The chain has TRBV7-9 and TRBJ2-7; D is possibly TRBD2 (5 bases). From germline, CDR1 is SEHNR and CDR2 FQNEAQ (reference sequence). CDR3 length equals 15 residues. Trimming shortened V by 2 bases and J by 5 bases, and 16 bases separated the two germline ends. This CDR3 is CASSLHGDLPNEQYF. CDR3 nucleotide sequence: TGTGCCAGCAGCTTACACGGGGATCTTCCTAACGAGCAGTACTTC. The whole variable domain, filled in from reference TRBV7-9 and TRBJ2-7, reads DTGVSQNPRHKITKRGQNVTFRCDPISEHNRLYWYRQTLGQGPEFLTYFQNEAQLEKSRLLSDRFSAERPKGSFSTLEIQRTEQGDSAMYLCASSLHGDLPNEQYFGPGTRLTVT.

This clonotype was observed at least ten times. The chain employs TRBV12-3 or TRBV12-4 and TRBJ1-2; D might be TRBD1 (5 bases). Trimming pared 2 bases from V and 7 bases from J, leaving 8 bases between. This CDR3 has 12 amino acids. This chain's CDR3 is CASSLWGSGYTF. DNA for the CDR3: TGTGCCAGCAGTTTATGGGGGTCTGGCTACACCTTC.

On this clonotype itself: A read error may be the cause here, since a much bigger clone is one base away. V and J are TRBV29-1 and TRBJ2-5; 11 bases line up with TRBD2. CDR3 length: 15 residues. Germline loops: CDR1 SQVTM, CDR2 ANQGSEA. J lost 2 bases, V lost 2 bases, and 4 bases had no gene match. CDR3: CSVEPSGGPQETQYF. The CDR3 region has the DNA TGCAGCGTTGAACCTAGCGGGGGGCCACAAGAGACCCAGTACTTC.